The 3 T cell receptor beta chains below were found in one sample sequenced in a study of T-cell memory formation after mild COVID-19. A single record per CDR3 protein comes from TCRdb applying MiXCR to the 5' RACE reads. The table has about 350,000 distinct CDR3 sequences, about an eighth seen once. The source material was PBMCs or a T cell subset sorted from them (not recorded which). The receptors here all came from a man between 18 and 35 years old who had mild COVID-19 (a few samples of this study predate the infection). Cell type and time point are not known.

This clonotype was observed a few times. The genes are TRBV6-2 or TRBV6-3 and TRBJ1-2; D possibly corresponds to TRBD1 (5 bases). The CDR3 spans 17 residues. Trimming stripped 1 base from V and 3 bases from J, with 18 bases between. CDR1 MNHEY and CDR2 SVGEGT come from the germline V gene. The CDR3: CASSYYMTVHGDYGYTF. Written as DNA, the CDR3 is TGTGCCAGCAGTTACTACATGACAGTCCACGGAGACTATGGCTACACCTTC.

The chain links TRBV3-1 to TRBJ1-4; D not resolved. Trimming stripped 1 base from V and 8 bases from J, with 8 bases between. Per the germline V gene, CDR1 is LGHDT and CDR2 is YNNKEL (reference sequence). CDR3 length: 13 residues. CDR3 residues: CASSQVHKEKLFF. The CDR3 region has the DNA TGTGCCAGCAGCCAAGTCCATAAGGAAAAACTGTTTTTT.

The chain is built from TRBV7-9 and TRBJ1-1; 9 nucleotides agree with TRBD1. Germline values: CDR1 SEHNR, CDR2 FQNEAQ (reference sequence). Germline trimming cut 3 bases from V and 3 bases from J; bases unmatched to any gene: 2. The CDR3 has 14 residues. DNA of the CDR3: TGTGCCAGCAGCTTGGGGGACAGGGACACTGAAGCTTTCTTT. It codes for CASSLGDRDTEAFF.